Listed below are T cell receptor beta chains from one sample, sequenced in a study of blood T cell repertoires in COVID-19. The data were produced by immunoSEQ multiplex PCR, yet TCRdb's version contains in-frame clones alone and is incomplete. The top ten hold approximately 0.77% of the sample, which has hundreds of thousands of clones, about 90% seen once. The sequenced material came from peripheral blood. These receptors were collected from a man in his 60s with COVID-19, enrolled during active disease. Both conserved end residues are part of each CDR3. The D gene is left open where the match is weak. The size field is filled for only some rows; it gives once, few, many or a size class.

TGTGCCACCAGAGTGGACAGGTTGAACACTGAAGCTTTCTTT	CATRVDRLNTEAFF	TRBD1	once	14	TRBJ1-1	TRBV15
TGTGCCAGCAGTTCCTCCTATAGCTCCTACGAGCAGTACTTC	CASSSSYSSYEQYF	-	-	14	TRBJ2-7	TRBV27
TGTGCCAGCGGACGACTAGCGGGGACCCAAGAGACCCAGTACTTC	CASGRLAGTQETQYF	TRBD2	-	15	TRBJ2-5	TRBV9
TGTGCCAGCAGCCATAATCCCGGGACAGGGGAAAGGGAGCAGTACTTC	CASSHNPGTGEREQYF	TRBD1	-	16	TRBJ2-7	TRBV3-1/TRBV3-2
TGTGCCAGCAGCTTGGGAGCGGGAGCATCCTACGAGCAGTACTTC	CASSLGAGASYEQYF	TRBD2	-	15	TRBJ2-7	TRBV11-2
TGTGCCACCAGCGAAACAGGGGGCGGTCAGCCCCAGCATTTT	CATSETGGGQPQHF	TRBD1	few	14	TRBJ1-5	TRBV24-1
TGTGCCAGCAGTTTGACACCGACCATGAACACTGAAGCTTTCTTT	CASSLTPTMNTEAFF	-	-	15	TRBJ1-1	TRBV27
TGTGCCAGCAGCTTAGTAGACAGGGGGCGAGGTCTCCTCCACTTT	CASSLVDRGRGLLHF	TRBD1	few	15	TRBJ1-6	TRBV11-2
TGTGCCAGTAGTGTCGGGACAGGCCTTGGGACAGATACGCAGTATTTT	CASSVGTGLGTDTQYF	TRBD1	-	16	TRBJ2-3	TRBV19
TGTGCCAGCAGTGGGGGAGGAGTATCCCGAGGGGAGCAGTACTTC	CASSGGGVSRGEQYF	-	once	15	TRBJ2-7	TRBV28
TGTGCCAGCAGCCCTAGCGGAAACACAGATACGCAGTATTTT	CASSPSGNTDTQYF	TRBD2	-	14	TRBJ2-3	TRBV7-9
TGTGCCAGCAGCGTAGGTGGTAGCGGGCCCTCCTACGAGCAGTACTTC	CASSVGGSGPSYEQYF	TRBD2	once	16	TRBJ2-7	TRBV9
TGTGCCAGCGTCGCCAGGCCTAACTACGAGCAGTACTTC	CASVARPNYEQYF	-	-	13	TRBJ2-7	TRBV6-6
TGTGCCAGCAGTTCCTGGACAGGGAACTATGGCTACACCTTC	CASSSWTGNYGYTF	TRBD1	-	14	TRBJ1-2	TRBV6-5
TGTGCCAGCAGTGGTTGGGACAGCTCCTACAATGAGCAGTTCTTC	CASSGWDSSYNEQFF	TRBD1	-	15	TRBJ2-1	TRBV6-2/TRBV6-3
TGTGCCAGTACCCCATCCCAGGACAGGGGGTATCGGAACACTGAAGCTTTCTTT	CASTPSQDRGYRNTEAFF	TRBD1	-	18	TRBJ1-1	TRBV19
TGTGCCAGCAGTGTATACAGCTTGAACACAGATACGCAGTATTTT	CASSVYSLNTDTQYF	-	-	15	TRBJ2-3	TRBV2
TGTGCCAGCTCACCAGATAACAGGGGTGAAGCTTTCTTT	CASSPDNRGEAFF	TRBD1	-	13	TRBJ1-1	TRBV18
TGTGCCAGCAGTTCGCTAGTCTATGGCTACACCTTC	CASSSLVYGYTF	-	-	12	TRBJ1-2	TRBV28
TGCGCCAGCAGCTTTCAGACTAGCGGGATCAATGAGCAGTTCTTC	CASSFQTSGINEQFF	TRBD2	-	15	TRBJ2-1	TRBV5-1
TGTGCCAGCTCACCCGCTAGCGGGCTGGGCACAGATACGCAGTATTTT	CASSPASGLGTDTQYF	TRBD2	-	16	TRBJ2-3	TRBV18
TGTGCCATCAGTGAGTCAGCACTAGCGGGAGTCTACAATGAGCAGTTCTTC	CAISESALAGVYNEQFF	TRBD2	-	17	TRBJ2-1	TRBV10-3
TGTGCCAGGCTGGGGCAGGGGAGAGGGGGCTACACCTTC	CARLGQGRGGYTF	-	-	13	TRBJ1-2	TRBV21-1
TGCGCCAGCAGCCTAGCGGGGGGACTGTCGGGAGAGACCCAGTACTTC	CASSLAGGLSGETQYF	TRBD2	once	16	TRBJ2-5	TRBV5-1
TGTGCCAGCAGAATCGGCGGCCAGTTGAACACTGAAGCTTTCTTT	CASRIGGQLNTEAFF	-	once	15	TRBJ1-1	TRBV7-2
TGTGCCAGCAGTTCACCGGGGCGGGGGGGTGTGAATGAGCAGTTCTTC	CASSSPGRGGVNEQFF	TRBD2	-	16	TRBJ2-1	TRBV27
TGTGCCAGCAGCGTAGGAGGGGGCTCTGGAAACACCATATATTTT	CASSVGGGSGNTIYF	-	-	15	TRBJ1-3	TRBV9
TGTGCCAGTAGGCTAGGCCGAATGAACACTGAAGCTTTCTTT	CASRLGRMNTEAFF	-	-	14	TRBJ1-1	TRBV19
TGTGCCTGCCAGAGAGCGGGACAGGGGAATCAGCCCCAGCATTTT	CACQRAGQGNQPQHF	TRBD1	-	15	TRBJ1-5	TRBV30
TGTGCCTGGAGTGGGCAAGGGGTTAGAGCTTTCTTT	CAWSGQGVRAFF	-	once	12	TRBJ1-1	TRBV30
TGTGCCAGCAAACCGACTCTGCGCACAGATACGCAGTATTTT	CASKPTLRTDTQYF	-	-	14	TRBJ2-3	TRBV27
TGTGCCTGGAGTGTACAGGGGGAGACCCAGTACTTC	CAWSVQGETQYF	TRBD1	once	12	TRBJ2-5	TRBV30
TGTGCCAGCAGCCAAGATCTGCGAGCCCAGTTCTTC	CASSQDLRAQFF	-	few	12	TRBJ2-1	TRBV3-1/TRBV3-2
TGTGCCAGCAGGGGCAGCGGGGGTACCATGAACACTGAAGCTTTCTTT	CASRGSGGTMNTEAFF	-	-	16	TRBJ1-1	TRBV5-5
TGTGCCAGCAGTTTAGCCCTTGGAAACACCATATATTTT	CASSLALGNTIYF	-	-	13	TRBJ1-3	TRBV12-3/TRBV12-4
TGCGCCAGCAGCGCCGACCGGGAAGAGCAGTTCTTC	CASSADREEQFF	-	-	12	TRBJ2-1	TRBV5-1
TGTGCCAGCAGCCAAGGACAGGGGAGCTATGGCTACACCTTC	CASSQGQGSYGYTF	TRBD1	-	14	TRBJ1-2	TRBV14
TGTGCCAGCAGCTCAAGGACAGGGGGCACAGATACGCAGTATTTT	CASSSRTGGTDTQYF	TRBD1	-	15	TRBJ2-3	TRBV7-9
TGCAGCACCAGGACTCCCAGGCAAGAGACCCAGTACTTC	CSTRTPRQETQYF	-	-	13	TRBJ2-5	TRBV29-1
TGTGCCAGCACCGGGACAGGGGGTTACGAGCAGTACTTC	CASTGTGGYEQYF	TRBD1	-	13	TRBJ2-7	TRBV2
TGTGCCAGCTCACCACAGGGGGCCTACTCTGGGGCCAACGTCCTGACTTTC	CASSPQGAYSGANVLTF	TRBD1	-	17	TRBJ2-6	TRBV18
TGTGCCAGCATCGCAAAGTGGCAGGGCCCCTCTGGAAACACCATATATTTT	CASIAKWQGPSGNTIYF	-	-	17	TRBJ1-3	TRBV2
TGTGCCAGCAGCGGAGTGGGTTCCTACGAGCAGTACTTC	CASSGVGSYEQYF	-	-	13	TRBJ2-7	TRBV11-2
TGTGCCAGCAGTGAAACACAGGGGTACGAGCAGTACTTC	CASSETQGYEQYF	TRBD1	-	13	TRBJ2-7	TRBV6-1
TGCGCCAGCAGCCAAGATCTTGCAGGGATTCGCCGTATTGTTCAGCCCCAGCATTTT	CASSQDLAGIRRIVQPQHF	-	-	19	TRBJ1-5	TRBV4-1
TGTGCCAGCTCACCATTGACTAGCGGGGGGTCAGATACGCAGTATTTT	CASSPLTSGGSDTQYF	TRBD2	-	16	TRBJ2-3	TRBV18
TGTGCCAGCAGCCAGTGGGACACCTCCTATAATTCACCCCTCCACTTT	CASSQWDTSYNSPLHF	-	-	16	TRBJ1-6	TRBV3-1/TRBV3-2
TGTGCCAGCAGCTTGGGGCAGGGATGGACCTACGAGCAGTACTTC	CASSLGQGWTYEQYF	-	-	15	TRBJ2-7	TRBV5-6